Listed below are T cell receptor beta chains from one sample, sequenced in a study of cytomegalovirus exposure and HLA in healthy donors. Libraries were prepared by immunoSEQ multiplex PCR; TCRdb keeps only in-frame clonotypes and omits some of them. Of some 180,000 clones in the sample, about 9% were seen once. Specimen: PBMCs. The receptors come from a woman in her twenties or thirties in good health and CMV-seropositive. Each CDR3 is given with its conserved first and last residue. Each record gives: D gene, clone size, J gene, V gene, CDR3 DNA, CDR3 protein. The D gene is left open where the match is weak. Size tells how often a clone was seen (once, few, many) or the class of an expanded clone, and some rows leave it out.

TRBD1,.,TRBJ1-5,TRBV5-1,TGCGCCAGCAGCTTACATACCCCAGGGGGACGGAATCAGCCCCAGCATTTT,CASSLHTPGGRNQPQHF
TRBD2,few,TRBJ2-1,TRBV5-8,TGTGCCAGCAGCTTCCTAGCGGGAAGGAATGAGCAGTTCTTC,CASSFLAGRNEQFF
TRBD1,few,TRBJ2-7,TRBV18,TGTGCCAGCTCACTAACGGGACAGGAGGGCTACGAGCAGTACTTC,CASSLTGQEGYEQYF
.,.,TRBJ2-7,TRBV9,TGTGCCAGCAGCGGTCCGACAGACCCAGAGCAGTACTTC,CASSGPTDPEQYF
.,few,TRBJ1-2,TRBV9,TGTGCCAGCCAGGCCCTCCCGGGCGGGGGCTATGGCTACACCTTC,CASQALPGGGYGYTF
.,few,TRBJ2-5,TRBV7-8,TGTGCCAGCAGCTTAGTCATGACTACCCCAGAGACCCAGTACTTC,CASSLVMTTPETQYF
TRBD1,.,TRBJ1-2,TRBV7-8,TGTGCCAGCAGCCACCGAGAGGGACAGGGGATTCTATCTAACTATGGCTACACCTTC,CASSHREGQGILSNYGYTF
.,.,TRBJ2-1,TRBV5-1,TGCGCCAGCAGCTTACTAGATTTGTGGGGTGAGCAGTTCTTC,CASSLLDLWGEQFF
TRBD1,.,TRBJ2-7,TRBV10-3,TGTGCCATCAGTGCCGGACAGGGCTACGAGCAGTACTTC,CAISAGQGYEQYF
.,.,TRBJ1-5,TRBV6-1,TGTGCCAGCAGTGGTCAGGCCTTTCAAAATCAGTCCCAGCATTTT,CASSGQAFQNQSQHF
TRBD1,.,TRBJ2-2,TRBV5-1,TGCGCCAGCAGCATGACAGGGCTCACCGGGGAGCTGTTTTTT,CASSMTGLTGELFF
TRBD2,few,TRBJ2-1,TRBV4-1,TGCGCCAGCAGCCAAGCTGGGCGGGAGGGCCGCTATGAGCAGTTCTTC,CASSQAGREGRYEQFF
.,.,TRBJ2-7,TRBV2,TGTGCCAGCAGTGTGGTCCAGGGATATCTGAGAGAGCAGTACTTC,CASSVVQGYLREQYF
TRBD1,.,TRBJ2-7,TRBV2,TGTGCCAGCAGCCCCACGACAGGGGGCTCCTACGAGCAGTACTTC,CASSPTTGGSYEQYF
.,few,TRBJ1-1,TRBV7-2,TGTGCCAGCAGCTTATATCCGAACACTGAAGCTTTCTTT,CASSLYPNTEAFF
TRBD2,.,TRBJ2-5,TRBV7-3,TGTGCCAGCAGCTTAAGGGGGGGTGAGACCCAGTACTTC,CASSLRGGETQYF
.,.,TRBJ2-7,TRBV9,TGTGCCAGCAGCGTCTACAGGGAATCCGAGCAGTACTTC,CASSVYRESEQYF
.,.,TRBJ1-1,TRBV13,TGTGCCAGCAGCTTGGGAGGGGGGCTACGGGGCACTGAAGCTTTCTTT,CASSLGGGLRGTEAFF
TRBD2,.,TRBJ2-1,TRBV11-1,TGTGCCAGCAGCTTACAGGGCCTGGGACTAGCGGGAGCCGATGAGCAGTTCTTC,CASSLQGLGLAGADEQFF
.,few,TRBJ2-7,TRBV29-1,TGCAGCGTGAACGGCCTAGATGGTTACGAGCAGTACTTC,CSVNGLDGYEQYF
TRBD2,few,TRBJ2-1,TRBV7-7,TGTGCCAGCAGCCCTGGGGCGGGAGGGTACAATGAGCAGTTCTTC,CASSPGAGGYNEQFF
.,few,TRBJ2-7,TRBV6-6,TGTGCCAGCAGTTACTATGGGGCCGAGCAGTACTTC,CASSYYGAEQYF
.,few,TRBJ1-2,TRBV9,TGTGCCAGCAGCCCCGACACAGGGTCGAATAACTATGGCTACACCTTC,CASSPDTGSNNYGYTF
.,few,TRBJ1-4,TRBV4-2,TGTGCCTCGCAAGATAACGGGGCAACTAATGAAAAACTGTTTTTT,CASQDNGATNEKLFF
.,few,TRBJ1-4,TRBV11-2,TGTGCCAGCAGCTGGAACAGCCAAACTAATGAAAAACTGTTTTTT,CASSWNSQTNEKLFF
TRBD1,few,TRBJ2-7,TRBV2,TGTGCCAGCGGCAGGGGGCACGAGCAGTACTTC,CASGRGHEQYF
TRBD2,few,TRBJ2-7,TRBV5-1,TGCGCCAGCAGACTGGGACTAGCCTACGAGCAGTACTTC,CASRLGLAYEQYF
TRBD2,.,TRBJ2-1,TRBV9,TGTGCCAGCAGCGCGGGGGGGGGACTATTTGGCAATGAGCAGTTCTTC,CASSAGGGLFGNEQFF
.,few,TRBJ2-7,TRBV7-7,TGTGCCAGCAGCTTAGTTTGGGGCCCCTACGAGCAGTACTTC,CASSLVWGPYEQYF
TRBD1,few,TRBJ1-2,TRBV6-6,TGTGCCAGCAGTAAGGACAGGCCCACCTTC,CASSKDRPTF
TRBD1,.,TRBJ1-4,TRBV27,TGTGCCAGCAGTCCCCGACAGGGGTCGAATGAAAAACTGTTTTTT,CASSPRQGSNEKLFF
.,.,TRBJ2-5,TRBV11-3,TGTGCCAGCAGCCCCGGTGGGGCCCAAGAGACCCAGTACTTC,CASSPGGAQETQYF
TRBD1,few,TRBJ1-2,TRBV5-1,TGCGCCAGCAGCTTGTGGGGAGACGGGGACAGCTATGGCTACACCTTC,CASSLWGDGDSYGYTF
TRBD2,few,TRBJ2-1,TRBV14,TGTGCCAGCAGCCAAGTACGGACTAGCGTCCACAATGAGCAGTTCTTC,CASSQVRTSVHNEQFF
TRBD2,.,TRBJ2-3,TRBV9,TGTGCCAGCAGCGTAGGATCGGGGGGAGATACGCAGTATTTT,CASSVGSGGDTQYF
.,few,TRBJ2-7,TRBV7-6,TGTGCCAGCAGCTCCCGTCGGAGGGGAGACGAGCAGTACTTC,CASSSRRRGDEQYF
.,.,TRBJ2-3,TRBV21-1,TGTGCCAGCAGCAAAAAGGAGTTGGGCAGGGGAATTGGAGATACGCAGTATTTT,CASSKKELGRGIGDTQYF
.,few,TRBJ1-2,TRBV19,TGTGCCAGTAGTATGGCAGGGCCCTATGGCTACACCTTC,CASSMAGPYGYTF
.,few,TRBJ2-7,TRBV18,TGTGCCAGCTCCTACCAAGGGGGCTACGAGCAGTACTTC,CASSYQGGYEQYF
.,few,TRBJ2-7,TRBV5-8,TGTGCCAGCAGCTCGACACCTTGGAACGAGCAGTACTTC,CASSSTPWNEQYF
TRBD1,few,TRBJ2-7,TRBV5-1,TGCGCCAGCAGCTATTACCCAGGGGGCGCAACTAGTTCCTACGAGCAGTACTTC,CASSYYPGGATSSYEQYF
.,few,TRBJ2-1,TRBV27,TGTGCCAGCACCCTAAGGCCAGCGCCTTACAATGAGCAGTTCTTC,CASTLRPAPYNEQFF
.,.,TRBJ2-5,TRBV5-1,TGCGCCAGCAGCTTAGATCCCGGGGAGACCCAGTACTTC,CASSLDPGETQYF
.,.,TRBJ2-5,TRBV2,TGTGCCAGCAGTGGCCAACTACAAGAGACCCAGTACTTC,CASSGQLQETQYF
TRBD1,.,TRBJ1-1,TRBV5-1,TGCGCCAGCAGCTTGGAAGTCGGACAGGTGAACACTGAAGCTTTCTTT,CASSLEVGQVNTEAFF
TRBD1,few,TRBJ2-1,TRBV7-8,TGTGCCAGCAGCTCCCGGGACAGGGGGAACGGTGAGCAGTTCTTC,CASSSRDRGNGEQFF
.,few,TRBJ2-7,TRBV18,TGTGCCAGCTCACCTGCCTGGGGGGACGAGCAGTACTTC,CASSPAWGDEQYF
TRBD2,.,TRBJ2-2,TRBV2,TGTGCCAGCAGTAGAGACTTGACTAGCGGATACACCGGGGAGCTGTTTTTT,CASSRDLTSGYTGELFF
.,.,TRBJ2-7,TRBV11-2,TGTGCCAGCAGCTTAACAGGGCCCTACGAGCAGTACTTC,CASSLTGPYEQYF
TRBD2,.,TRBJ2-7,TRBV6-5,TGTGCCAGCAGTTACTCGACCAGGGAGGGCGAGCAGTACTTC,CASSYSTREGEQYF
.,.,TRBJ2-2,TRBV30,TGTGCCTGGAGTTATGCCGGGACTTTTATGTTTTTT,CAWSYAGTFMFF
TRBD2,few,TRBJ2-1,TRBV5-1,TGCGCCAGCAGCATCACGGCCGGGACTAGCGGTAATGAGCAGTTCTTC,CASSITAGTSGNEQFF
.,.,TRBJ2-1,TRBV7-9,TGTGCCAGCAGCACGGACTCAACCCTCTGGAATGAGCAGTTCTTC,CASSTDSTLWNEQFF